Presented here are 27 T cell receptor beta chains from one specimen sequenced in a study of PD-L1 blockade in urothelial cancer. As for time point: pretreatment peripheral blood. Repertoires were generated with immunoSEQ multiplex PCR, while TCRdb's copy carries only in-frame clones and drops some. The sample contains approximately 67,000 clones, around 88% of which appear only once. Sequencing used PBMCs, obtained around atezolizumab (anti-PD-L1) treatment. The receptors stem from a man aged 60-69 years with urothelial cancer.

This clone has a single count. This chain uses TRBV10-2 with TRBJ1-2; D unresolved. V lost 3 bases and J lost 6, with 11 bases in between. CDR3 length equals 13 residues. Germline V lookup: CDR1 WSHSY, CDR2 SAAADI. CDR3 DNA sequence: TGCGCCAGCAGTGAACGGACTGAAGATGGCTACACCTTC. Encoded protein: CASSERTEDGYTF.

This clone showed up just once. V is TRBV7-2 and J is TRBJ2-2; TRBD2 agrees at 9 bases. Germline CDR1 is SGHTA and CDR2 is FQGNSA. This CDR3 comprises 17 residues. V dropped 3 bases and J dropped 7; count of bases not matched to a gene: 12. The CDR3 DNA sequence: TGTGCCAGCAGCTTCCGAGTGCTAGCGGGGTTGAACGGGGAGCTGTTTTTT. This codes for CASSFRVLAGLNGELFF.

The CDR3 sequence: CASSRNPGGAGSPLHF. Written as DNA, the CDR3 is TGTGCCAGCAGCCGAAATCCAGGGGGCGCGGGTTCACCCCTCCACTTT. The rearrangement joins TRBV14 to TRBJ1-6; TRBD1 aligns across 8 bases. The junction had 11 bases not matched to a gene; V was cut back by 4 bases and J by 9 bases. This CDR3 comprises 16 residues. The V gene's germline CDR1 is SGHDN and CDR2 FVKESK.

CDR3 DNA: TGTGCCAGCAACCCGGCGGGGGGGGACTACGAGCAGTACTTC. It encodes CASNPAGGDYEQYF. J is TRBJ2-7 and V is TRBV5-6; 9 positions agree with TRBD2. The CDR3 covers 14 residues. Germline V lookup: CDR1 SGHDT, CDR2 YYEEEE. The trim removed 6 bases at V and 3 bases at J, leaving 7 bases unmatched.

The chain has TRBV6-1 and TRBJ1-5; D remains unclear. Germline values: CDR1 MNHNS, CDR2 SASEGT. Between the trimmed V and J ends, which lost 3 bases and 7 bases, there was a span of 10 bases. This CDR3 spans 13 amino acids. The CDR3 DNA follows: TGTGCCAGCAGTGAGCAGGCCAGGCAGCCCCAGCATTTT. Translating gives CASSEQARQPQHF.

The V gene is TRBV7-8, the J gene TRBJ2-2, with TRBD2 matching 8 bases. The CDR3 spans 16 residues. V trimming: 5 bases; J trimming: 0 bases; junction bases outside the gene matches: 5. Germline assignment: CDR1 SGHVS and CDR2 FQNEAQ. The DNA of the CDR3 is TGTGCCAGCAGCCCGACTAGCGCTACGAACACCGGGGAGCTGTTTTTT. As protein: CASSPTSATNTGELFF.

V gene TRBV28 combines with J gene TRBJ2-7; D perhaps matches TRBD1 (5 bases). CDR1 is MDHEN, CDR2 SYDVKM, per germline. The CDR3 sequence is 14 residues long. V lost 2 bases and J 3 bases, leaving 11 bases between the germline ends. Here the CDR3 reads CASSLNRPGYEQYF. The CDR3 nucleotides are TGTGCCAGCAGTTTAAACAGGCCAGGCTACGAGCAGTACTTC.

The CDR3 loop is CASSKDRGSYETQYF. The CDR3, as DNA: TGTGCCAGTAGTAAGGACAGGGGGTCGTATGAGACCCAGTACTTC. J is TRBJ2-5 and V is TRBV19; 10 nucleotides align to TRBD1. V gave up 4 bases and J gave up 5 bases; unmatched junction bases: 7. The CDR3 has 15 amino acids. Germline assignment: CDR1 LNHDA and CDR2 SQIVND (reference sequence). The whole variable domain, filled in from reference TRBV19 and TRBJ2-5, reads DGGITQSPKYLFRKEGQNVTLSCEQNLNHDAMYWYRQDPGQGLRLIYYSQIVNDFQKGDIAEGYSVSREKKESFPLTVTSAQKNPTAFYLCASSKDRGSYETQYFGPGTRLLVL.

The chain recombines TRBV5-1 with TRBJ2-5; possible D gene TRBD1, 5 bases. Trimming took off 3 bases at V and 2 bases at J, with 20 bases between the two ends. The germline V gene encodes CDR1 SGHRS and CDR2 YFSETQ. The CDR3 covers 17 residues. For the CDR3, the DNA is TGCGCCAGCAGCTCGGACCCGTCAGGGATGAGGCAAGAGACCCAGTACTTC. Its protein is CASSSDPSGMRQETQYF.

V usage is TRBV14 and J usage is TRBJ1-1, with a weak D call TRBD1 (5 bases). The CDR3 is made up of 14 amino acids. Trimming removed 3 bases from V and 0 bases from J, with 8 bases in between. Looked up from germline, CDR1 is SGHDN and CDR2 is FVKESK. The CDR3 nucleotides are TGTGCCAGCAGCCATCCAGGGTTGAACACTGAAGCTTTCTTT. Its protein product is CASSHPGLNTEAFF.

The chain employs TRBV7-6 and TRBJ1-4; 9 nucleotides line up with TRBD1. CDR1 is SGHVS and CDR2 is FNYEAQ in the germline V gene. J was trimmed by 8 bases and V by 5 bases; bases with no gene match: 9. The CDR3 is 15 amino acids. The CDR3 sequence is CASSPPGTGYEKLFF. The CDR3 DNA reads as TGTGCCAGCAGCCCCCCCGGGACAGGGTACGAAAAACTGTTTTTT.

CDR3 sequence (DNA): TGTGCCAGCACCACCGACAGAATCGCCTACGAGCAGTACTTC. Amino acid sequence: CASTTDRIAYEQYF. The chain joins TRBV28 to TRBJ2-7; D possibly corresponds to TRBD1 (5 bases). V lost 7 bases and J 2 bases, leaving 15 bases between the germline ends. Germline V gives CDR1 MDHEN, CDR2 SYDVKM. There are 14 residues in the CDR3.

The chain is built from TRBV5-1 and TRBJ2-6, with a tentative D call TRBD1 (6 bases). CDR3 length: 17 amino acids. V was pared by 2 bases and J by 0 bases, with 12 bases between. The germline gives CDR1 SGHRS, CDR2 YFSETQ. The CDR3 is CASSFWTVDSGANVLTF. The CDR3, as DNA: TGCGCCAGCAGCTTCTGGACAGTGGACTCTGGGGCCAACGTCCTGACTTTC.

This sequence joins TRBV10-3 and TRBJ1-2, with unresolved D. The CDR3 extends over 14 amino acids. V was shortened by 0 bases and J by 7 bases, with 12 bases between the two germline ends. Germline-derived CDR1 and CDR2 are ENHRY and SYGVKD. The CDR3 DNA reads as TGTGCCATCAGTGAGTCTGACGGTACGGGTGGCTACACCTTC. Its protein product is CAISESDGTGGYTF.

This rearrangement joins TRBV5-8 to TRBJ2-1; 8 bases line up with TRBD2. CDR1 SGHTS and CDR2 YDEGEE come from the germline V gene. The V segment lost 5 bases and the J segment 8 bases; nucleotides outside the gene matches: 9. The CDR3 totals 14 residues. The CDR3 region is CASSYSGGRDEQFF. The CDR3 DNA follows: TGTGCCAGCAGTTACAGCGGGGGAAGGGATGAGCAGTTCTTC.

J is TRBJ2-6 and V is TRBV5-4; D may be TRBD1 (5 bases). The CDR3 is made up of 15 amino acids. Germline CDR1 is SGHNT and CDR2 is YYREEE (reference sequence). The V gene lost 7 bases and the J gene lost 2 bases, with 13 bases spanning the gap. The CDR3 loop reads CASSQGRTGANVLTF. The CDR3 DNA sequence: TGTGCCAGCTCGCAGGGCAGGACTGGGGCCAACGTCCTGACTTTC.

The J gene is TRBJ2-5, the V gene TRBV5-1; tentatively, D is TRBD1 (6 bases). CDR3 length: 15 amino acids. Trimming shortened V by 4 bases and J by 1 base, and 14 bases separated the two germline ends. The V gene's germline CDR1 is SGHRS and CDR2 YFSETQ. The CDR3 DNA sequence: TGCGCCAGCAGCCCGACGACAGGAACCCAAGAGACCCAGTACTTC. Its translation: CASSPTTGTQETQYF.

The chain recombines TRBV28 with TRBJ2-5; 10 bases are shared with TRBD2. Germline trimming cut 6 bases from V and 2 bases from J; bases unmatched to any gene: 3. CDR1 and CDR2 from the germline V gene are MDHEN and SYDVKM. The CDR3 runs to 14 residues. CDR3 protein: CASRRAGGQETQYF. Written as DNA, the CDR3 is TGTGCCAGCAGAAGAGCGGGGGGGCAAGAGACCCAGTACTTC.

The CDR3 here is CASSLLAGVYNEQFF. The CDR3 nucleotides read TGTGCCAGCAGCCTACTAGCGGGGGTCTACAATGAGCAGTTCTTC. The chain has TRBV5-5 and TRBJ2-1; TRBD2 matches at 11 bases. This CDR3 region has 15 residues. V was clipped by 4 bases and J by 3 bases; unmatched bases: 3. Germline CDR1 SGHKS, CDR2 YYEKEE (reference sequence).

The rearrangement uses TRBV4-1 and TRBJ2-2, with TRBD2 matching over 8 bases. The CDR3 totals 17 residues. Germline V lookup: CDR1 MGHRA, CDR2 YSYEKL. Germline trimming cut 4 bases from V and 6 bases from J; bases unmatched to any gene: 13. The CDR3 reads CASSRVAGSGGSGELFF. In DNA, the CDR3 is TGCGCCAGCAGCCGAGTCGCCGGCTCGGGAGGGTCCGGGGAGCTGTTTTTT.

V and J are TRBV7-2 and TRBJ1-2; D is uncertain. The CDR3 sequence is 12 residues long. Trimming removed 4 bases at V and 4 bases at J, with 7 bases between. Per germline, CDR1 SGHTA and CDR2 FQGNSA. The CDR3 sequence is CASSSEIYGYTF. Written as DNA, the CDR3 is TGTGCCAGCAGCTCCGAGATCTATGGCTACACCTTC.

V and J are TRBV28 and TRBJ1-6; 7 nucleotides match TRBD1. J lost 5 bases, V lost 8 bases, and 6 bases had no gene match. Germline V gene lookup returns CDR1 MDHEN and CDR2 SYDVKM. This CDR3 is 14 amino acids long. In DNA, the CDR3 is TGTGCCAGCCGGATGGGACAGAATAATTCACCCCTCCACTTT. Encoded protein: CASRMGQNNSPLHF.

The chain recombines TRBV28 with TRBJ1-2, with 10 positions matching TRBD1. The CDR3 sequence is 14 residues long. The V gene's germline CDR1 is MDHEN and CDR2 SYDVKM. With 5 bases clipped from V and 4 bases from J, the junction kept 4 bases outside the gene matches. The CDR3 protein is CASSRQGAGYGYTF. The CDR3 DNA follows: TGTGCCAGCAGTCGACAGGGGGCTGGCTATGGCTACACCTTC.

In this sample, this clone turned up a few times. The chain combines TRBV5-1 with TRBJ2-6; D call uncertain. The CDR3 has 13 amino acids. V was clipped by 1 base and J by 3 bases, with 2 bases between them. CDR1 and CDR2 from the germline V gene are SGHRS and YFSETQ. As DNA, the CDR3 is TGCGCCAGCAGCTTGCTTGGGGCCAACGTCCTGACTTTC. This gives the protein CASSLLGANVLTF.

The V and J genes are TRBV5-1 and TRBJ2-1; TRBD2 matches at 8 bases. The CDR3 runs 14 residues. Unmatched junction bases numbered 7, after V lost 4 bases and J lost 7 bases. CDR1 is SGHRS, CDR2 YFSETQ, per germline. The CDR3 bases are TGCGCCAGCAGCAATGGGGTAGCGGGGAATGAGCAGTTCTTC. It specifies CASSNGVAGNEQFF.

Points on this clone: In the same sample, other DNA sequences code for this CDR3. In DNA form, the CDR3 reads TGTGCCAGCAGTTCCAGCGGGGGGGGTTCCTACGAGCAGTACTTC. Translation: CASSSSGGGSYEQYF. The chain employs TRBV28 and TRBJ2-7; 10 bases fit TRBD2. The V segment lost 4 bases and the J segment 1 base; nucleotides outside the gene matches: 4. The CDR3 has 15 amino acids. Per the germline V gene, CDR1 is MDHEN and CDR2 is SYDVKM.

The chain recombines TRBV30 with TRBJ1-3; perhaps TRBD1 as D (6 bases). The CDR3 totals 12 residues. With 3 bases removed from V and 5 bases from J, the gap between germline ends came to 8 bases. Germline loops: CDR1 GTSNPN, CDR2 SVGIG (reference sequence). CDR3 nucleotides: TGTGCCTGGAGGGGGGACAGAAACACCATATATTTT. Its protein is CAWRGDRNTIYF.